This is a list of T cell receptor beta chains from one sample in a study of T cell changes during pregnancy in multiple sclerosis. Libraries were prepared by immunoSEQ multiplex PCR; TCRdb keeps only in-frame clonotypes and omits some of them. The table lists about 79,000 clones, just over 90% of them singletons. This material consisted of peripheral blood, taken in the second trimester of pregnancy. The receptors originated from a female donor in good health, enrolled as a control in a pregnancy study. Both conserved end residues are part of each CDR3. The listing skips clone size in some rows; elsewhere it reads once, few, many or a size class.

clone_size cdr3_length v_call cdr3_aa
NA 14 TRBV30 CAWSVNGRNQPQHF
NA 15 TRBV7-9 CASSHGQGGYNEQFF
NA 15 TRBV7-9 CASSSSTLAAYEQYF
NA 16 TRBV9 CASSVGAGDSGNTIYF
NA 15 TRBV7-9 CASSTTGNFANIQYF
once 13 TRBV6-1 CASRDLPREPQHF
NA 15 TRBV21-1 CASGENQGRNQPQHF
NA 13 TRBV30 CAWSTGANQPQHF
NA 11 TRBV11-2 CASGALYGYTF
NA 16 TRBV4-3 CASSQDLQGGNEKLFF
NA 15 TRBV6-6 CASSPRDRASGELFF
NA 16 TRBV15 CATSRWAGLSNQPQHF
NA 12 TRBV2 CASVEGLREQYF
NA 15 TRBV6-5 CASSPSGQVPGELFF
NA 15 TRBV9 CASSVGTTSTDTQYF
NA 17 TRBV7-2 CASSFRESGGFFYEQYF
NA 13 TRBV11-2 CASSFNRNTEAFF
NA 19 TRBV7-9 CASSVRPQDRPANTGELFF
NA 18 TRBV7-6 CASSWARASGGPNNEQFF
NA 18 TRBV15 CATSRDRTGPASNYGYTF
once 14 TRBV7-2 CASSLGNLRGRDFF
NA 15 TRBV4-1 CASSRVVPDTAGYTF
once 16 TRBV27 CASSLVFRVTNNEQFF
once 13 TRBV29-1 CSVRLFNTGELFF
NA 15 TRBV30 CAWSVGTGLTGELFF
NA 13 TRBV30 CAWHGQGYYGYTF
NA 14 TRBV7-9 CASSRRGGENIQYF
once 16 TRBV7-8 CASSLGERISGNTIYF
NA 16 TRBV9 CASSVGVRANTGELFF
NA 13 TRBV5-6 CASFLQGDTEAFF
NA 16 TRBV5-6 CASSLGQINSNQPQHF
NA 12 TRBV19 CASGTENSPLHF
few 16 TRBV5-6 CASSGAGTGGDSPLHF
NA 13 TRBV5-5 CASSFGGEETQYF
NA 19 TRBV9 CASSPTPGTSGDSTDTQYF
NA 16 TRBV4-3 CASSPFLAGAYNEQFF
NA 15 TRBV19 CASRAQRGGRNEQFF